These T cell receptor beta chains were read from a single sample in a study of control samples from healthy donors and cancer patients. Data came from immunoSEQ multiplex PCR; TCRdb stores just in-frame clones and leaves some out. The profile covers about 140,000 clones, with about 90% appearing a single time and under 9% taken by the ten largest. Sequencing was done on a sample of blood. These receptors originate from a young man in good health. CDR3s include the opening cysteine and the closing phenylalanine or tryptophan. The D gene is left open where the match is weak. Clone size, where shown, is once, few, many, or a class for clones that have expanded.

TGTGCCAGCAGTGAAGGGACAGGGGCTTATAGCAATCAGCCCCAGCATTTT,CASSEGTGAYSNQPQHF,TRBV6-1,TRBD1,TRBJ1-5,NA
TGTGCCAGCAGCTTAGTCGGGGGGACCCACGCGGGTGAGCAGTTCTTC,CASSLVGGTHAGEQFF,TRBV7-2,TRBD2,TRBJ2-1,NA
TGTGCCAGCAGCCCCCCCTGGGGCAGGGGGTGGGGCTACACCTTC,CASSPPWGRGWGYTF,TRBV7-2,TRBD1,TRBJ1-2,once
TGTGCCAGCAAGGGACCCAAGATAAACACCATATATTTT,CASKGPKINTIYF,TRBV6-5,NA,TRBJ1-3,NA
TGCAGCGTTGAATTGGCGGGGACCACAGATACGCAGTATTTT,CSVELAGTTDTQYF,TRBV29-1,NA,TRBJ2-3,NA
TGTGCCAGCAACGTCGGGAATTTGGAGACCCAGTACTTC,CASNVGNLETQYF,TRBV2,NA,TRBJ2-5,NA
TGCGCCAGCAGCCAAGCTGGACAGGGACCTTATGGCTACACCTTC,CASSQAGQGPYGYTF,TRBV4-1,TRBD1,TRBJ1-2,NA
TGCGCCAGCAGTCCCCGGACAGGGCGCTCCTATAATTCACCCCTCCACTTT,CASSPRTGRSYNSPLHF,TRBV23-1,TRBD1,TRBJ1-6,NA
TGTGCCAGCAGTGTCCTCAGCTCCTACGAGCAGTACTTC,CASSVLSSYEQYF,TRBV2,NA,TRBJ2-7,NA
TGTGCCAGCAGCTTGGAACTAGCGGGGGCCGCTTACAATGAGCAGTTCTTC,CASSLELAGAAYNEQFF,TRBV5-4,TRBD2,TRBJ2-1,NA
TGTGCCAGCAGCTGGGCCAATTCACCCCTCCACTTT,CASSWANSPLHF,TRBV7-9,NA,TRBJ1-6,NA
TGTGCCAGCAGCTTAGATCCCCATGAAGCTTTCTTT,CASSLDPHEAFF,TRBV11-2,NA,TRBJ1-1,NA
TGTGCCAGCAGCCAAGGCGGGGGGCACTCCTACAATGAGCAGTTCTTC,CASSQGGGHSYNEQFF,TRBV3-1/TRBV3-2,TRBD2,TRBJ2-1,NA
TGTGCCATCGCCGGGACAGGGGACGAGCAGTACTTC,CAIAGTGDEQYF,TRBV10-3,TRBD1,TRBJ2-7,NA
TGTGCCAGCAGTTTCTCGCAGAGTAGTAACTATGGCTACACCTTC,CASSFSQSSNYGYTF,TRBV27,NA,TRBJ1-2,NA
TGTGCCAGCAGCCAAGGAAGTTTCGGGCAGGGGGATAGGGAGCAGTTCTTC,CASSQGSFGQGDREQFF,TRBV3-1/TRBV3-2,TRBD1,TRBJ2-1,NA
TGCGCCAGCAGTGAGGGACAGGCTGAAATCACTGAAGCTTTCTTT,CASSEGQAEITEAFF,TRBV10-1,TRBD1,TRBJ1-1,NA
TGTGCCAGCACCACACTCCGGGACACCTCCTATGGCTACACCTTC,CASTTLRDTSYGYTF,TRBV6-6,NA,TRBJ1-2,NA
TGTGCCAGCAGCATAATTGGGGGGAGCCCTTACGATGGCTACACCTTC,CASSIIGGSPYDGYTF,TRBV7-2,NA,TRBJ1-2,NA
TGCAGTGCTAGAGATCTATATGGCTACACCTTC,CSARDLYGYTF,TRBV20-1,NA,TRBJ1-2,NA
TGTGCCAGCAGCTTAGCGACCAGCAATGAAAAACTGTTTTTT,CASSLATSNEKLFF,TRBV7-9,NA,TRBJ1-4,NA
TGTGCCAGCAGTACAGGGATTGGGGCCAACGTCCTGACTTTC,CASSTGIGANVLTF,TRBV6-4,NA,TRBJ2-6,NA
TGTGCCAGCAAAGGGCCCGGACCCGACTACACCTTC,CASKGPGPDYTF,TRBV27,NA,TRBJ1-2,NA
TGTGCCAGCAGCTTGTCCGGGCGGGATAATGAAAAACTGTTTTTT,CASSLSGRDNEKLFF,TRBV5-5,NA,TRBJ1-4,NA
TGCGCCAGCAGCCAAGATTTCGGGGCTGCTAACTATGGCTACACCTTC,CASSQDFGAANYGYTF,TRBV4-3,NA,TRBJ1-2,NA
TGTGCCAGCAGTTACTGGACTAGCGGGGCTCTACAGGAGACCCAGTACTTC,CASSYWTSGALQETQYF,TRBV27,TRBD2,TRBJ2-5,NA
TGCGCCAGCAGCCTACGAGTCAAATGGAGCAGGGAGGACACCGGGGAGCTGTTTTTT,CASSLRVKWSREDTGELFF,TRBV4-1,NA,TRBJ2-2,NA
TGCGCCAGCAGCCAAGATACGGCAGGAGGGTTGAACACTGAAGCTTTCTTT,CASSQDTAGGLNTEAFF,TRBV4-1,NA,TRBJ1-1,NA
TGTGCCAGCAGGTCACGGACAGGGGGACACACCATATATTTT,CASRSRTGGHTIYF,TRBV28,TRBD1,TRBJ1-3,NA
TGTGCCAGCAGCTTAGTTCCCCCACTAGCGGGGGCCTACCACAATGAGCAGTTCTTC,CASSLVPPLAGAYHNEQFF,TRBV11-2,TRBD2,TRBJ2-1,NA
TGTGCCAGCAGCGCCTCCGACGGACTAGCGGGCACAGATACGCAGTATTTT,CASSASDGLAGTDTQYF,TRBV9,TRBD2,TRBJ2-3,NA
TGTGCCAGCAGTTACTCGGGCAGGGGCTCTGGAAACACCATATATTTT,CASSYSGRGSGNTIYF,TRBV6-5,NA,TRBJ1-3,NA
TGCGCCAGCAGCCAAGGCCCAGGGGGGAAAGCTTTCTTT,CASSQGPGGKAFF,TRBV4-3,TRBD1,TRBJ1-1,NA
TGTGCCAGCAGCCAGACTGAGCTTCACGGTAGGCAGTACTTC,CASSQTELHGRQYF,TRBV14,NA,TRBJ2-7,few
TGTGCCAGCAGCCAAGATCTACCGAACGTCGCACGCGCTTATCAGCCCCAGCATTTT,CASSQDLPNVARAYQPQHF,TRBV3-1/TRBV3-2,NA,TRBJ1-5,NA
TGCGCCAGCAGCTTGGCCCCCCCCAGCACCGGGACAGGGGGACAAGAGACCCAGTACTTC,CASSLAPPSTGTGGQETQYF,TRBV5-1,TRBD1,TRBJ2-5,NA
TGCGCCAGCAGTGACCCTATTGGTTCATCCTACGAGCAGTACTTC,CASSDPIGSSYEQYF,TRBV10-1,NA,TRBJ2-7,NA
TGTGCCAGCAGTTCTATGGGGGATGAAAAACTGTTTTTT,CASSSMGDEKLFF,TRBV12-3/TRBV12-4,NA,TRBJ1-4,NA
TGTGCCAGCAGCCCGGACAGGGAACATAGCAATCGTGAGCCGCCCCAGCATTTT,CASSPDREHSNREPPQHF,TRBV28,TRBD1,TRBJ1-5,NA
TGTGCCAGTAGGGAGGGGGGTAGGCAGTTCTTC,CASREGGRQFF,TRBV19,NA,TRBJ2-1,NA